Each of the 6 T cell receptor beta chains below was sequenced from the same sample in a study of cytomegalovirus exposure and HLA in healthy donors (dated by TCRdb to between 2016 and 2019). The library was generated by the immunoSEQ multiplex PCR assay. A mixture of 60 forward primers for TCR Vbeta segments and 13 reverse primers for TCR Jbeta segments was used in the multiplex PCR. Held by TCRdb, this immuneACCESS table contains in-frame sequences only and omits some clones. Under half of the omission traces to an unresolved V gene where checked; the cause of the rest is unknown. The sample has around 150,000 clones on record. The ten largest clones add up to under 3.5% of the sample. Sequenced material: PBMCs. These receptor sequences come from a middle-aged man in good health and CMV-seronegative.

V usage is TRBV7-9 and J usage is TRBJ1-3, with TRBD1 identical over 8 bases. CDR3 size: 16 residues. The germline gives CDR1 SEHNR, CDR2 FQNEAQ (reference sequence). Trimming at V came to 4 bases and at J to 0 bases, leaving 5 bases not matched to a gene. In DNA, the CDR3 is TGTGCCAGCAGCTGGGGGACAGGATCCTCTGGAAACACCATATATTTT. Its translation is CASSWGTGSSGNTIYF.

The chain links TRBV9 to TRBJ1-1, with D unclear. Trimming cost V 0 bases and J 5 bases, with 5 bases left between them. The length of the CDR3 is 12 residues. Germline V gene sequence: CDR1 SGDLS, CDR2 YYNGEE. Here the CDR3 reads CASSVGGTEAFF. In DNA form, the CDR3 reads TGTGCCAGCAGCGTAGGCGGGACTGAAGCTTTCTTT.

The CDR3, as DNA: TGCGCCAGCAGCCAACTGGAGGGGGGGTACCAGTACTTC. Residues: CASSQLEGGYQYF. J is TRBJ2-4 and V is TRBV4-3; possibly TRBD2 for D (7 bases). The CDR3 sequence is 13 residues long. The V end lost 2 bases, the J end lost 13 bases, and 15 bases lay between the germline ends. The germline V gene has CDR1 LGHNA and CDR2 YSLEER.

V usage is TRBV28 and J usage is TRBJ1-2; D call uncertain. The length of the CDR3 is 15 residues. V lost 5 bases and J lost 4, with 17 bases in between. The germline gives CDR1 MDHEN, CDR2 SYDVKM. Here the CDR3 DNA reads TGTGCCAGCAGTACCTTCCGGGTAGAAAGCTATGGCTACACCTTC. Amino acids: CASSTFRVESYGYTF.

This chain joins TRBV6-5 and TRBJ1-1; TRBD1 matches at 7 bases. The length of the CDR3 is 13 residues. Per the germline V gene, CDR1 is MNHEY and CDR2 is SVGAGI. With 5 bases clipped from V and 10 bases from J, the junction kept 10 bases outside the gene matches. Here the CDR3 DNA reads TGTGCCAGCAGTCCCCCCGGACAGGTGGGAGCTTTCTTT. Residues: CASSPPGQVGAFF.

DNA for the CDR3: TGTGCCAGCTCACCGCGAGGAGGGAACACTGAAGCTTTCTTT. Its protein is CASSPRGGNTEAFF. The chain has TRBV18 and TRBJ1-1; D uncertain. The CDR3 spans 14 residues. V was trimmed by 3 bases and J by 1 base, leaving 9 bases between them. Germline CDR1 and CDR2: KGHSH and LQKENI.